This T cell receptor beta chain was profiled in a study of T cell changes during pregnancy in multiple sclerosis. Measured with immunoSEQ multiplex PCR; TCRdb has only the in-frame clones, and not every one. The sample has around 60,000 clones, approximately 94% seen once. The ends lost 4 bases at V and 0 bases at J; junction bases unmatched: 11. CDR3 size: 18 residues. Germline V gives CDR1 MNHEY, CDR2 SMNVEV (reference sequence). The sample in question was CD8+ T cells from peripheral blood mononuclear cells, obtained in the third trimester of pregnancy. The genes are TRBV27 and TRBJ1-4; the match to TRBD1 covers 7 bases. The sequence derives from a female donor with multiple sclerosis, enrolled in a pregnancy study. CDR3 DNA sequence: TGTGCCAGCAGTTCGATTCCGGGACAGTTGGCAACTAATGAAAAACTGTTTTTT. Amino acids: CASSSIPGQLATNEKLFF.